This T cell receptor beta chain was identified during a study of blood T cell repertoires in COVID-19. The CDR3 is 14 residues long. Trimming took 4 bases from V and 4 from J; bases not matched to a gene: 6. Per the germline V gene, CDR1 is SGHAT and CDR2 is FQNNGV. Per the study methods: Estimation of nucleated cell counts relied on the amplification of reference gene primers. Sequencing used immunoSEQ multiplex PCR; TCRdb keeps in-frame clones, though not all of them. Clonal size and the V and J genes are those of that table, whereas D and trimming came from the DNA. The sample has over 120,000 clones, about 79% seen once; the top ten hold approximately 9.2%.

Sequences were obtained from PBMCs or T cells enriched from blood (not recorded which). The chain couples TRBV11-2 to TRBJ1-2, with TRBD1 matching 7 bases. The TCR was taken from a man aged 50 to 60 who had recovered from COVID-19. The DNA of the CDR3 is TGTGCCAGCAGCTCCGCTACAGGGGTCTATGGCTACACCTTC. It specifies CASSSATGVYGYTF. Based on the CDR3 plus reference TRBV11-2 and TRBJ1-2, the full variable domain is EAGVAQSPRYKIIEKRQSVAFWCNPISGHATLYWYQQILGQGPKLLIQFQNNGVVDDSQLPKDRFSAERLKGVDSTLKIQPAKLEDSAVYLCASSSATGVYGYTFGSGTRLTVV.